The entry below gives a single T cell receptor (beta chain) sequence along with its context. What it binds is unknown. These data are taken from a study of T cells in Graves' hyperthyroidism and ophthalmopathy. Notes on the study in general: Ophthalmopathy prediction by the model preceded onset by a median approximately 5.9 months. The authors' 13 V-J model separated ophthalmopathy from stable hyperthyroidism.

RNA transcripts gave rise to amplified TCR beta CDR3 regions. Using the HTBI primer set, a first-round RT-PCR was run on the TCR CDR3. One entry per CDR3 protein, called by TCRdb with MiXCR from the multiplex PCR reads. This table has approximately 700,000 distinct CDR3 sequences, just under 45% appearing once. The V gene's germline CDR1 is MNHNS and CDR2 SASEGT. Deletions cut 4 bases from V and 6 bases from J, with 9 bases between. The CDR3 is made up of 12 amino acids. Lactation, pregnancy, other autoimmune disease or uncontrolled infection excluded patients. Together with thyroid ultrasound, orbital computed tomography, serum thyroxine and TRAb, clinical symptoms were used for diagnoses.

The receptor comes from an adult man with Graves' disease, either hyperthyroidism or ophthalmopathy (not recorded which). The chain couples TRBV6-1 to TRBJ1-1; D not certain. The sample was peripheral blood or thyroid tissue (not recorded which). The CDR3 coding sequence is TGTGCCAGCAGTGTACTGGTGGCTGAAGCTTTCTTT. Amino acid sequence: CASSVLVAEAFF.